This TCR beta chain originates from a study of identical twins (dated by TCRdb to the mid-2010s). Regarding the complete study: The study deep-sequenced TCR alpha and beta repertoires from monozygotic twins, unrelated adults of various ages and cord blood to test whether fetal clonotypes persist. To rule out contamination, the twin experiments were replicated at different times with different library preparation protocols. General findings and caveats noted by the study authors: In beta out-of-frame sequences, excess twin sharing was weaker, because having fewer shared sequences lowered the signal-to-noise ratio. In monozygotic twins, out-of-frame TCR alpha sharing was systematically underestimated by recombination models, although the models agreed with sharing between unrelated individuals. Out-of-frame TCR alpha sequences shared between twins showed an excess of low generation-probability sequences compared with coincidental sharing between unrelated individuals. Conclusions relied on cross-sectional statistical analysis, since the same donors could not be followed over many years. Abundant cord blood beta clonotypes carried fewer insertions; young adult naive repertoires showed a weaker similar trend, while memory repertoires showed none. Invariant T cells such as MAIT and iNKT could partly confound zero-insertion analyses, though diverse VJ usage argued against this for most clonotypes.

This clonotype was detected a few times. Its specific antigen is unknown. No base quality values were provided; no much bigger clone lies one nucleotide off. All donors were healthy Caucasians. The twin cohort comprised three pairs of female monozygotic twins, all aged roughly 18 to 29 years. CD4+ and CD8+ T cell populations were isolated with positive isolation kits from Invitrogen. Libraries were built with 5' RACE. Sequenced using an Illumina HiSeq 2000. Template switching introduced a universal primer binding site; the final cDNA contained a unique molecular identifier, enabling accurate counting of TCR cDNA molecules. Specific primers in the conserved constant-segment region were used to synthesize first-strand cDNA for TCR alpha and beta chains. To control for contamination, every cDNA library carried two barcodes: a SMART-Mk sample barcode plus Illumina barcodes. TruSeq adapter sequences along with Illumina sample barcodes were introduced in two successive PCR steps. The Illumina HiSeq platform was used with custom primers to sequence TCR alpha and beta cDNA libraries. On the authors' methods: MiGEC was used to process raw reads and extract unique molecular identifiers, and MiXCR was used to find CDR3 positions. For each individual, recombination models were inferred using an EM algorithm with the repgenHMM and IGoR tools. The tcR package in R was used for shared clonotype analysis, with sharing normalized by the product of cloneset sizes. To study raw recombination without the effects of thymic and clonal selection, out-of-frame nonproductive sequences were analyzed. In TCRdb, the public reads were trimmed at Q25 with fastp and aligned with MiXCR, with productive beta chains retained. Here each entry gathers all rows of one CDR3 protein and keeps the most common genes and DNA. TCRdb, not the original authors, processed these V and J calls. In this sample the table shows some 440,000 distinct CDR3 sequences, more than 20% of which occur a single time. The top ten clones comprise 2.5% to 3.5% of the sample.

From the germline V gene, CDR1 is MGHDK and CDR2 is SYGVNS. V and J are truncated by 8 bases and 3 bases respectively, leaving an intervening sequence of 10 bases. There are 12 amino acids in the CDR3, from cysteine to phenylalanine inclusive. The read is trimmed to its CDR3 DNA, 36 bases read in frame from base 1. This sample also belongs to another study, concerning T cells expressing NK-cell markers. The second study also describes: In sorted CD3+CD56+NKG2C+, CD3+CD56+NKG2C- and CD3+CD56-NKG2C+ T-cell subsets from eight or nine donors, TCR beta-chain repertoires were profiled. Seven of the eight sequenced donors were HCMV-seropositive and one was HCMV-seronegative. To restrict sorting to alphabetaTCR-expressing T cells, an anti-gammadeltaTCR antibody was added in several experiments. In a handful of donors, the dominant CD3+CD56+NKG2C+ clonotypes were among the top 10 CD8+ clonotypes and accounted for roughly 1.0-8% of CD8+ T cells. Those dominant clonotypes were again the most abundant among CD3+CD56-NKG2C+ cells in a few donors, at about 25-60.1%. It remained unclear whether the expanded NKG2C-expressing T cell clones were specific for HCMV antigens. The eight sequenced donors were randomly selected healthy volunteers, three men and five women. HCMV-specific IgG was detected in serum with a commercial ELISA kit to determine HCMV serostatus. MIGEC handled demultiplexing of the reads and grouping by UMI, while MiTCR was used to assemble and quantify clonotypes. To exclude erroneous sequences, any TCR cDNA sequence not supported by at least two reads was discarded. The tcR package was used for downstream repertoire analysis, and clonotypes were matched across fractions by CDR3 nucleotide sequence plus V segment. VDJmatch was used to annotate antigen specificity against VDJdb, with one amino acid substitution allowed in CDR3.

Input material: CD4+ T cells sorted from blood. Recombination joined TRBV25-1 with TRBJ1-2, with the D gene not clear enough to name. The receptor's source is a young woman in good health. Here is the DNA: TGTGCCAGCTCGAAGGGAGACTATGGCTACACCTTC. Its coded protein is CASSKGDYGYTF.